This paragraph reports one TCR beta chain. Its specificity is not known. The record originates from a study of shared clonotypes between healthy human individuals. Looking at the study overall: Donors had three CD4 naive, three CD4 memory, two CD8 naive and one CD8 memory plate apiece.

CDR3 length equals 12 residues. Deep was the level at which the assay was run. Measured with immunoSEQ multiplex PCR; TCRdb has only the in-frame clones, and not every one. The sample yields more than 2 million clones, 95% seen once. Study findings and constraints: Sequencing depth was a factor that was expected to affect clonotype sharing among donors.

The sequenced sample was naive CD4+ T cells sorted from blood. This sample's subset: CD45RA+ positively selected. The clonotype comes from a man between 18 and 29 years old in good health. V usage is TRBV21-1 and J usage is TRBJ2-1; the table names TRBD2, a call not compared with the DNA. TRBV21-1 is noted as a pseudogene. CDR3: CASSNAGDEQFF. CDR3 coding DNA: TGTGCCAGCAGCAATGCGGGCGATGAGCAGTTCTTC.